This T cell receptor (beta chain) originates from a study of glioma-infiltrating T cells after dendritic cell vaccination. Broader study findings: Higher TCR clonality did not directly relate to longer survival. Few patients contributed both blood and tumor specimens.

Blood PBMC samples: pre-vaccination, two weeks post third vaccination, and at tumor progression. V was trimmed by 3 bases and J by 6 bases, leaving 16 bases between them. In germline, CDR1 is WNHNN, CDR2 SYGVQD (reference sequence). This CDR3 comprises 15 residues. The primer mix had 60 V beta and 13 J beta primers. Data came from immunoSEQ multiplex PCR; TCRdb stores just in-frame clones and leaves some out. Of tens of thousands of clones detected, almost 85% appear once; the ten largest clones hold roughly 2%. Remarks on this clone: Its specificity is not known.

The source material was blood, sampled before dendritic cell vaccination. This TCR derives from a human donor with glioblastoma. The chain is built from TRBV10-1 and TRBJ2-3; weak D call: TRBD1 (6 bases). The CDR3: CASSDTGMGRDTQYF. The CDR3, as DNA: TGCGCCAGCAGTGACACAGGGATGGGAAGGGATACGCAGTATTTT.